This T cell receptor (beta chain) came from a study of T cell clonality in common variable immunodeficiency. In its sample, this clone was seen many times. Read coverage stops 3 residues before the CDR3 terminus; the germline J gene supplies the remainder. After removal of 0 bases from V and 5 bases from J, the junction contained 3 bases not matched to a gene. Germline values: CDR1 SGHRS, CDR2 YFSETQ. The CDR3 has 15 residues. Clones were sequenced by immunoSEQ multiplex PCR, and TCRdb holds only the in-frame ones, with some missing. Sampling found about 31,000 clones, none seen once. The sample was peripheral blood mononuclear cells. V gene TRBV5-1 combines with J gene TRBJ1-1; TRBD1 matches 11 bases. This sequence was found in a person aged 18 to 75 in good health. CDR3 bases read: TGCGCCAGCAGCTTGGGGACAGGGGGCTTTACTGAA. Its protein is CASSLGTGGFTE. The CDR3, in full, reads CASSLGTGGFTEAFF. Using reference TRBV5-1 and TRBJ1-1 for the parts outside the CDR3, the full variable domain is KAGVTQTPRYLIKTRGQQVTLSCSPISGHRSVSWYQQTPGQGLQFLFEYFSETQRNKGNFPGRFSGRQFSNSRSEMNVSTLELGDSALYLCASSLGTGGFTEAFFGQGTRLTVV.